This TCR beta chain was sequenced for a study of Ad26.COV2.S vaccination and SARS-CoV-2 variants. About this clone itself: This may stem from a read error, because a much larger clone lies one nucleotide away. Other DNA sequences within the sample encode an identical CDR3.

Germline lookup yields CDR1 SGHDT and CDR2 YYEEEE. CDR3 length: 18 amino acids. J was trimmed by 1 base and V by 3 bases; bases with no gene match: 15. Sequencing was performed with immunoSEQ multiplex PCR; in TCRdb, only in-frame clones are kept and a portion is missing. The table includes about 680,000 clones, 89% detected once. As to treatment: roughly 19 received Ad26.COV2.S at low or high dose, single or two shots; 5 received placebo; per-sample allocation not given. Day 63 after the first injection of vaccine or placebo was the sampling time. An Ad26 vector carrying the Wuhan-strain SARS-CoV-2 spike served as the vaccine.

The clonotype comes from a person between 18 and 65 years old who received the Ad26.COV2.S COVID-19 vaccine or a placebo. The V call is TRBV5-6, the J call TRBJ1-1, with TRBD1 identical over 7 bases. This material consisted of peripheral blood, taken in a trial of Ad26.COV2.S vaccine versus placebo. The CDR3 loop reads CASSSIIGGGGPNTEAFF. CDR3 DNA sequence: TGTGCCAGCAGCTCAATAATCGGAGGGGGCGGGCCGAACACTGAAGCTTTCTTT.